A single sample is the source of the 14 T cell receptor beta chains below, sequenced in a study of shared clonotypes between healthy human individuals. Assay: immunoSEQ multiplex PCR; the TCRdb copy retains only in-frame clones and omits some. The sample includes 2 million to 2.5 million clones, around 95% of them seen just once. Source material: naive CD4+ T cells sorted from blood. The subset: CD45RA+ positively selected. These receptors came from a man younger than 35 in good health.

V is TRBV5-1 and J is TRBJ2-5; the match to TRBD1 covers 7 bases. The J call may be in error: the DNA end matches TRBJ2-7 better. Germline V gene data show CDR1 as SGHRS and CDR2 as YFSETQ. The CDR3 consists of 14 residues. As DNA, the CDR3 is TGCGCCAGCAGCCCCAGACAGGGTTCCTACGAGCAGTACTTC. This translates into CASSPRQGSYEQYF.

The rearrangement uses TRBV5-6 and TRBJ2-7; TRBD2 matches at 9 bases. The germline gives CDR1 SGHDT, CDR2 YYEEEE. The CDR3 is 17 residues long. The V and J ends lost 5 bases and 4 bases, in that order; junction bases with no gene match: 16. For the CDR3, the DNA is TGTGCCAGCAGTTGGGGGCTAGCGGGACAGTATGAATACGAGCAGTACTTC. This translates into CASSWGLAGQYEYEQYF.

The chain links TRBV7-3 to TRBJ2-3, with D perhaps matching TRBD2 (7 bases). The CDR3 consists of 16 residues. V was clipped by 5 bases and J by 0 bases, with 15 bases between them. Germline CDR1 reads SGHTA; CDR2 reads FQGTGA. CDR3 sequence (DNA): TGTGCCAGCAGCCCTGAGGGGGGGCCTAGCACAGATACGCAGTATTTT. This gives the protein CASSPEGGPSTDTQYF.

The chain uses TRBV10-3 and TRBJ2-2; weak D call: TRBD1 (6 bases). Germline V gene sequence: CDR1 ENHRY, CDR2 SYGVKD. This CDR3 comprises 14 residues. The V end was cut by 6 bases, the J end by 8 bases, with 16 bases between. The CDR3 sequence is CAISTGTSTGELFF. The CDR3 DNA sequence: TGTGCCATCAGCACCGGGACATCCACTGGGGAGCTGTTTTTT.

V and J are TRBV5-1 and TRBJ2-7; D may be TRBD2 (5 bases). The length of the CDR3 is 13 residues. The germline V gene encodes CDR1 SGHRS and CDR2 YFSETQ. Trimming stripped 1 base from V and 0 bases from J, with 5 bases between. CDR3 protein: CASSLTSSYEQYF. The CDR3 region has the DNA TGCGCCAGCAGCTTGACTAGCTCCTACGAGCAGTACTTC.

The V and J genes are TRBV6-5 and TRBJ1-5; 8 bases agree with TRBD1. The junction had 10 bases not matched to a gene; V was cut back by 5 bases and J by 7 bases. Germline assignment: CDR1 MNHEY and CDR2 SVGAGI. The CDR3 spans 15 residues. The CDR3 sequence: CASSPRDRPGQPQHF. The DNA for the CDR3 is TGTGCCAGCAGTCCGAGGGACAGGCCCGGCCAGCCCCAGCATTTT.

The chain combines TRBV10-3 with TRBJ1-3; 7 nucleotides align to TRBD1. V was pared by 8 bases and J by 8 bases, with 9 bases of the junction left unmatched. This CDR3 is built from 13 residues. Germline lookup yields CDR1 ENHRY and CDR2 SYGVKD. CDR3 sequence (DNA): TGTGCCATCGGGTATACAGGGGTCCACACCATATATTTT. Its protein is CAIGYTGVHTIYF.

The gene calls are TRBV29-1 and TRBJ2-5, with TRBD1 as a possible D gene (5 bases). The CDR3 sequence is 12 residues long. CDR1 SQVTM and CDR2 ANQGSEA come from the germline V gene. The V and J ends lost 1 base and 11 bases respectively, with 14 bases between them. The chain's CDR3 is CSVEVGRVEQYF. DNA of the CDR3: TGCAGCGTTGAAGTCGGCAGGGTAGAGCAGTACTTC. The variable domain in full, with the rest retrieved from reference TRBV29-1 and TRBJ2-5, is SAVISQKPSRDICQRGTSLTIQCQVDSQVTMMFWYRQQPGQSLTLIATANQGSEATYESGFVIDKFPISRPNLTFSTLTVSNMSPEDSSIYLCSVEVGRVEQYFGPGTRLLVL.

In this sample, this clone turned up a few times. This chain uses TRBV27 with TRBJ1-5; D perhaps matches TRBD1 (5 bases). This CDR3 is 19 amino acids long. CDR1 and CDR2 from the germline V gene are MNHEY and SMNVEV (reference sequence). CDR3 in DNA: TGTGGGACGAATTCAGGGAGACTGGGACCCATCTCTAGCAATCAGCCCCAGCATTTT. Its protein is CGTNSGRLGPISSNQPQHF.

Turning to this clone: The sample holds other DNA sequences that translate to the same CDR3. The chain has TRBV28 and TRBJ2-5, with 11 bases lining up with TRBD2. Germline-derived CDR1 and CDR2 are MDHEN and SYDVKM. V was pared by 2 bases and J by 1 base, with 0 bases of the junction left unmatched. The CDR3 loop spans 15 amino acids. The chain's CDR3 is CASSLLAGGQETQYF. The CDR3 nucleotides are TGTGCCAGCAGTTTACTAGCGGGGGGCCAAGAGACCCAGTACTTC.

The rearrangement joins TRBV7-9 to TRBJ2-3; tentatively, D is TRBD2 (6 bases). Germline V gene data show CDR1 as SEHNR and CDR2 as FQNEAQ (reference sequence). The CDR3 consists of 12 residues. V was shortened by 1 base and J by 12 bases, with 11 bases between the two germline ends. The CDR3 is CASSLVAEKQYF. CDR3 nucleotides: TGTGCCAGCAGCTTAGTAGCGGAGAAACAGTATTTT.

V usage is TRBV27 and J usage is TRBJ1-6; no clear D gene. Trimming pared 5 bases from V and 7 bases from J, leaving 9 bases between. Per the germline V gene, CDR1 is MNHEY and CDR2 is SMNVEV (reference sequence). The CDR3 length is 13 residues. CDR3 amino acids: CASSLGWNSPLHF. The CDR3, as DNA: TGTGCCAGCAGTCTGGGGTGGAATTCACCCCTCCACTTT.

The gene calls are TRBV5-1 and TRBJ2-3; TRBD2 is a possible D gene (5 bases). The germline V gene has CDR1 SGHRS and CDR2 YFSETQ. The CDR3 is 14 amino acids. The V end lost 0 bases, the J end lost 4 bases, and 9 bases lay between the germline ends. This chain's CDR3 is CASSLETTADTQYF. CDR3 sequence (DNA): TGCGCCAGCAGCTTGGAGACTACTGCAGATACGCAGTATTTT. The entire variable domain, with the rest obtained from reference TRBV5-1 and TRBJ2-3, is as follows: KAGVTQTPRYLIKTRGQQVTLSCSPISGHRSVSWYQQTPGQGLQFLFEYFSETQRNKGNFPGRFSGRQFSNSRSEMNVSTLELGDSALYLCASSLETTADTQYFGPGTRLTVL.

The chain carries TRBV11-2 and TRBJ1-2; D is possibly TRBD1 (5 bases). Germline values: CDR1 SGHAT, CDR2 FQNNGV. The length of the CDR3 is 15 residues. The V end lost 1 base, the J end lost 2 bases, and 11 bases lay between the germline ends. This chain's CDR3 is CASSLVGVGNYGYTF. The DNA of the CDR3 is TGTGCCAGCAGCTTAGTAGGGGTGGGGAACTATGGCTACACCTTC.